This T cell receptor (beta chain) was captured in a study of T cell responses to AZD1222 COVID-19 vaccine. The CDR3 is made up of 14 amino acids. The V segment lost 5 bases and the J segment 4 bases; nucleotides outside the gene matches: 4. From germline, CDR1 is SGHAT and CDR2 FQNNGV. Study-level points and caveats: Spike-wide vaccine-associated CD4 TCRs dominated at 160-218 and 743-854.

Remarks on this clone: The antigen remains undetermined.

Sequencing was performed with immunoSEQ multiplex PCR; in TCRdb, only in-frame clones are kept and a portion is missing. This table holds over 100,000 clones, about nine tenths found once. The chain employs TRBV11-2 and TRBJ1-1, with TRBD1 identical over 10 bases. Sequences were derived from peripheral blood, sampled on day 0 of AZD1222 vaccination. This TCR was recovered from an adult in good health. CDR3 nucleotides: TGTGCCAGCAGCCCTGGACAGGGGGGCACTGAAGCTTTCTTT. Translation: CASSPGQGGTEAFF.